These 21 T cell receptor beta chains came from one sample sequenced in a study of blood T cell repertoires in COVID-19. Clones were sequenced by immunoSEQ multiplex PCR, and TCRdb holds only the in-frame ones, with some missing. The profile covers over 65,000 clones, with 80% to 90% appearing a single time and around 9.2% taken by the ten largest. Sequenced sample: peripheral blood. The receptors come from a human donor in a cohort sampled during active COVID-19.

This sequence joins TRBV28 and TRBJ2-6; D is possibly TRBD1 (6 bases). Germline V gene lookup returns CDR1 MDHEN and CDR2 SYDVKM. Trimming removed 11 bases at V and 3 bases at J, with 20 bases between. CDR3 size: 16 residues. CDR3: CAHSRGQSDGANVLTF. As DNA, the CDR3 is TGTGCCCACTCCAGGGGCCAGTCCGATGGGGCCAACGTCCTGACTTTC. Based on the CDR3 plus reference TRBV28 and TRBJ2-6, the full variable domain is DVKVTQSSRYLVKRTGEKVFLECVQDMDHENMFWYRQDPGLGLRLIYFSYDVKMKEKGDIPEGYSVSREKKERFSLILESASTNQTSMYLCAHSRGQSDGANVLTFGAGSRLTVL.

The chain recombines TRBV28 with TRBJ1-1; unclear D gene. Germline values: CDR1 MDHEN, CDR2 SYDVKM. This CDR3 is built from 15 residues. V was trimmed by 3 bases and J by 7 bases, leaving 18 bases between them. CDR3 protein: CASSLFGRAGSEAFF. The DNA of the CDR3 is TGTGCCAGCAGTTTGTTCGGGAGGGCGGGCAGTGAAGCTTTCTTT.

This chain links TRBV7-9 with TRBJ2-7; D is possibly TRBD1 (6 bases). This CDR3 comprises 14 residues. With 7 bases removed from V and 7 bases from J, the gap between germline ends came to 20 bases. The germline gives CDR1 SEHNR, CDR2 FQNEAQ (reference sequence). The DNA for the CDR3 is TGTGCCAGCACCCCCTCGGGAACAGGGAATGAGCAGTACTTC. Protein: CASTPSGTGNEQYF. The full variable domain, rest sourced from reference TRBV7-9 and TRBJ2-7, is DTGVSQNPRHKITKRGQNVTFRCDPISEHNRLYWYRQTLGQGPEFLTYFQNEAQLEKSRLLSDRFSAERPKGSFSTLEIQRTEQGDSAMYLCASTPSGTGNEQYFGPGTRLTVT.

CDR3 residues: CASSTGTRGGTDTQYF. The CDR3 bases are TGTGCCAGCAGCACCGGGACTAGAGGAGGCACAGATACGCAGTATTTT. The J gene is TRBJ2-3, the V gene TRBV21-1; TRBD2 reflects the table's D call only, with no check against the DNA. TRBV21-1 is tagged as a pseudogene. The CDR3 consists of 16 residues.

The chain links TRBV2 to TRBJ2-1, with a weak D call TRBD2 (6 bases). Trimming left V 6 bases short and J 12 bases short, with 12 bases between. The CDR3 runs to 11 residues. Germline V gene sequence: CDR1 SNHLY, CDR2 FYNNEI. CDR3 loop: CASSRRGTQFF. Here the CDR3 DNA reads TGTGCCAGCAGCCGGCGGGGTACGCAGTTCTTC.

The V gene is TRBV20-1, the J gene TRBJ2-7, with D tentatively TRBD2 (5 bases). This CDR3 has 17 amino acids. Germline V CDR1 and CDR2: DFQATT, SNEGSKA (reference sequence). The V gene lost 3 bases and the J gene lost 4 bases, with 25 bases spanning the gap. In DNA form, the CDR3 reads TGCAGTGCTAGTACTCTCCGATCAAACGACCCGGGGTACGAGCAGTACTTC. It translates to CSASTLRSNDPGYEQYF.

This chain uses TRBV3-1 (or the pseudogene TRBV3-2) with TRBJ2-3; D is undetermined. The CDR3 sequence is 13 residues long. V lost 3 bases to trimming and J lost 6 bases, with 10 bases between them. Germline lookup yields CDR1 LGHDT and CDR2 YNNKEL (reference sequence). The CDR3 DNA is TGTGCCAGCAGCCATGCTACGACTGATACGCAGTATTTT. The encoded protein is CASSHATTDTQYF.

The V call is TRBV9, the J call TRBJ2-7, with TRBD2 matching over 14 bases. J lost 2 bases, V lost 2 bases, and 6 bases had no gene match. Germline V gene data show CDR1 as SGDLS and CDR2 as YYNGEE. The CDR3 is 17 residues long. The CDR3 region has the DNA TGTGCCAGCAGCGTGGGGACTAGCGGGAGTGCCGCCTACGAGCAGTACTTC. Translated, it gives CASSVGTSGSAAYEQYF. The entire variable domain, with the rest obtained from reference TRBV9 and TRBJ2-7, is as follows: DSGVTQTPKHLITATGQRVTLRCSPRSGDLSVYWYQQSLDQGLQFLIQYYNGEERAKGNILERFSAQQFPDLHSELNLSSLELGDSALYFCASSVGTSGSAAYEQYFGPGTRLTVT.

This chain connects TRBV6-2 or TRBV6-3 to TRBJ2-1, with TRBD1 matching 7 bases. Germline-derived CDR1 and CDR2 are MNHEY and SVGEGT. The CDR3 length is 16 residues. The junction had 12 bases not matched to a gene; V was cut back by 5 bases and J by 5 bases. The CDR3 coding sequence is TGTGCCAGCAGTGCCCCAACAGGGGCCCTAAACAATGAGCAGTTCTTC. Encoded protein: CASSAPTGALNNEQFF.

J is TRBJ1-1 and V is TRBV7-8; possibly TRBD1 for D (5 bases). Germline V gives CDR1 SGHVS, CDR2 FQNEAQ. V lost 7 bases to trimming and J lost 3 bases, with 27 bases between them. This CDR3 has 18 residues. The CDR3 protein is CASTFLVSGGPLDTEAFF. CDR3 nucleotide sequence: TGTGCCAGCACATTTCTCGTGTCGGGGGGACCATTGGACACTGAAGCTTTCTTT. The full variable domain, with the rest looked up from reference TRBV7-8 and TRBJ1-1, is GAGVSQSPRYKVAKRGQDVALRCDPISGHVSLFWYQQALGQGPEFLTYFQNEAQLDKSGLPSDRFFAERPEGSVSTLKIQRTQQEDSAVYLCASTFLVSGGPLDTEAFFGQGTRLTVV.

V usage is TRBV4-1 and J usage is TRBJ2-3, with unresolved D. The CDR3 is made up of 10 amino acids. V was pared by 8 bases and J by 6 bases, with 6 bases between. Germline lookup yields CDR1 MGHRA and CDR2 YSYEKL. As DNA, the CDR3 is TGCGCCAGCGCCGGGGATACGCAGTATTTT. As protein: CASAGDTQYF.

This chain uses TRBV20-1 with TRBJ2-1; D is possibly TRBD2 (6 bases). Germline-derived CDR1 and CDR2 are DFQATT and SNEGSKA (reference sequence). Trimming pared 0 bases from V and 14 bases from J, leaving 11 bases between. This CDR3 is 11 amino acids long. The CDR3 region is CSARDGGLKFF. Here the CDR3 DNA reads TGCAGTGCTAGAGATGGGGGGTTAAAGTTCTTC.

V usage is TRBV24-1 and J usage is TRBJ2-3; D is possibly TRBD2 (6 bases). V was clipped by 4 bases and J by 0 bases, with 13 bases between them. Germline-derived CDR1 and CDR2 are KGHDR and SFDVKD. The CDR3 is 16 residues long. This CDR3 is CATSDQVAESTDTQYF. CDR3 in DNA: TGTGCCACCAGTGACCAAGTAGCGGAGAGCACAGATACGCAGTATTTT.

V usage is TRBV6-4 and J usage is TRBJ2-1, with 9 bases lining up with TRBD1. The V and J ends lost 3 bases and 10 bases, in that order; junction bases with no gene match: 7. The CDR3 is made up of 14 amino acids. The V gene's germline CDR1 is MRHNA and CDR2 SNTAGT. The CDR3 region has the DNA TGTGCCAGCAGTGAACAGGGGGCTAGTACGGAGCAGTTCTTC. This gives the protein CASSEQGASTEQFF.

This chain joins TRBV13 and TRBJ2-5; D gene unclear. CDR1 and CDR2 (germline): PRHDT, FYEKMQ (reference sequence). The CDR3 has 13 residues. Between the trimmed V and J ends, which lost 5 bases and 4 bases, there was a span of 11 bases. This CDR3 reads CASSVLEVETQYF. CDR3 bases: TGTGCCAGCAGCGTCCTCGAGGTAGAGACCCAGTACTTC.

The rearrangement uses TRBV24-1 and TRBJ2-1; a weak D match, TRBD1 (7 bases). In germline, CDR1 is KGHDR, CDR2 SFDVKD. The CDR3 contains 12 residues. The V end lost 4 bases, the J end lost 14 bases, and 14 bases lay between the germline ends. The CDR3 reads CATSDQTGEEFF. The CDR3 DNA is TGTGCCACCAGTGACCAAACAGGGGAGGAGTTCTTC.

The chain employs TRBV4-1 and TRBJ2-7; TRBD2 might be the D (5 bases). This CDR3 has 14 amino acids. Trimming removed 0 bases from V and 3 bases from J, with 9 bases in between. Per the germline V gene, CDR1 is MGHRA and CDR2 is YSYEKL. In DNA form, the CDR3 reads TGCGCCAGCAGCCAAGAGACTACTAACTACGAGCAGTACTTC. It specifies CASSQETTNYEQYF.

This chain connects TRBV6-5 to TRBJ1-1; D is undetermined. CDR3 length equals 13 residues. The germline V and J ends were trimmed by 11 bases and 5 bases, with 18 bases remaining between them. Germline V lookup: CDR1 MNHEY, CDR2 SVGAGI. CDR3 loop: CASAEVSGTEAFF. The CDR3, as DNA: TGTGCCTCGGCCGAGGTGAGCGGGACTGAAGCTTTCTTT.

The chain employs TRBV27 and TRBJ2-7; TRBD2 matches at 7 bases. In germline, CDR1 is MNHEY, CDR2 SMNVEV (reference sequence). The CDR3 contains 13 residues. Losses at the gene ends were 5 bases for V and 3 bases for J; bases not matched to a gene: 4. The chain's CDR3 is CASSPGLGYEQYF. The CDR3 region has the DNA TGTGCCAGCAGTCCCGGACTAGGCTACGAGCAGTACTTC.

This clone occurred once. V gene TRBV28 combines with J gene TRBJ2-7; D is unclear. Germline V gene lookup returns CDR1 MDHEN and CDR2 SYDVKM. This CDR3 is built from 13 residues. Deletions cut 2 bases from V and 1 base from J, with 6 bases between. The CDR3 nucleotides are TGTGCCAGCAGTTTAGCAGTGTCCTACGAGCAGTACTTC. Translating it yields CASSLAVSYEQYF.

This clone is labeled medium-sized. The rearrangement uses TRBV6-6 and TRBJ2-7, with TRBD1 as a possible D gene (8 bases). Trimming stripped 8 bases from V and 1 base from J, with 21 bases between. This CDR3 has 16 residues. Germline V lookup: CDR1 MNHNY, CDR2 SVGAGI (reference sequence). CDR3 bases: TGTGCCAGCGAAGACGACAGGGGAGGGATTTCCTACGAGCAGTACTTC. Translating gives CASEDDRGGISYEQYF.